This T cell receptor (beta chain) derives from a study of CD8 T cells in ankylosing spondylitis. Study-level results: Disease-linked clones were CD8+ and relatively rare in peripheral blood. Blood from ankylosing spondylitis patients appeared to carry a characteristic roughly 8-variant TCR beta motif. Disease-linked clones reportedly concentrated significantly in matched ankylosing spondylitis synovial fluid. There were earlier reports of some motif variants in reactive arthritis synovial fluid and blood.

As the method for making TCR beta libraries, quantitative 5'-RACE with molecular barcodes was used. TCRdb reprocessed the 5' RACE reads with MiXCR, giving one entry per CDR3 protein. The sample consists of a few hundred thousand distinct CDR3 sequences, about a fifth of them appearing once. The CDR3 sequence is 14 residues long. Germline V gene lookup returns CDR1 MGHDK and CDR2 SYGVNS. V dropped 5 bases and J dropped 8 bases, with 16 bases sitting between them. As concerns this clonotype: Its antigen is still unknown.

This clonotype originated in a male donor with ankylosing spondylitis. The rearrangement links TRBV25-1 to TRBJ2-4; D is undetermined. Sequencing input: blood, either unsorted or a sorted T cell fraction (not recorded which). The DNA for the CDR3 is TGTGCCAGCAGTTCGGGTCAAAGAACGGACATTCAGTACTTC. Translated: CASSSGQRTDIQYF.